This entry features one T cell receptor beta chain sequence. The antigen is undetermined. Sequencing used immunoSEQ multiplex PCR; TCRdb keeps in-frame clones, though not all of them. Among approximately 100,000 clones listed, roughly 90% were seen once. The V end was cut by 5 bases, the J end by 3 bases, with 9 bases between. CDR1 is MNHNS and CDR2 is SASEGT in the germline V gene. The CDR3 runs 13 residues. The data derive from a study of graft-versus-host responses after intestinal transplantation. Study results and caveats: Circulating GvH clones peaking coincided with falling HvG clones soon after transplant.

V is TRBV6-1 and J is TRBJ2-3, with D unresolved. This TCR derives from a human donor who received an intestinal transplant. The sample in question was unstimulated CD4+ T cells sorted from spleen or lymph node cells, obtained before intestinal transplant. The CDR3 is CASSHDMTDTQYF. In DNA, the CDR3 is TGTGCCAGCAGTCACGACATGACAGATACGCAGTATTTT.